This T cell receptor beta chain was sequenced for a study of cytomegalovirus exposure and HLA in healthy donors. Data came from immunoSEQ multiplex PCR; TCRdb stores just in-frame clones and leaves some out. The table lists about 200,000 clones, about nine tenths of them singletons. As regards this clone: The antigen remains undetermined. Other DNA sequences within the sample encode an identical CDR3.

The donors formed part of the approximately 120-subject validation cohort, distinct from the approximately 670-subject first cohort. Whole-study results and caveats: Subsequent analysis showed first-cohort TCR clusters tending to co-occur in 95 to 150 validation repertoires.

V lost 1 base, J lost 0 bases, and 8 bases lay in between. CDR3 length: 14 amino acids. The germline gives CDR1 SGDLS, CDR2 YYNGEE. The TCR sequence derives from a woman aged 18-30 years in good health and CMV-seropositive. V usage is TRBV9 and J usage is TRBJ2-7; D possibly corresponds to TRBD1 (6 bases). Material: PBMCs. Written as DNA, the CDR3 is TGTGCCAGCAGCGTACAGGGGAGCTCCTACGAGCAGTACTTC. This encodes CASSVQGSSYEQYF.